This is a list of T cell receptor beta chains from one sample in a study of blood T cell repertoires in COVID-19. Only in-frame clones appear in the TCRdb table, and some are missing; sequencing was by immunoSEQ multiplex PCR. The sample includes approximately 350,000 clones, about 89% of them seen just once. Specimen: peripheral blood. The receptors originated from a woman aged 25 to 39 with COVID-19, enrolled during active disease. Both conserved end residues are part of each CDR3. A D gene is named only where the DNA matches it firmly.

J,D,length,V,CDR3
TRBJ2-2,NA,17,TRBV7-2,CASSLDRWRVDGGELFF
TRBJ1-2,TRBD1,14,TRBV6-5,CASNRRDSPYGYTF
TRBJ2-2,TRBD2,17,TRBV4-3,CASSQGGSGGNTGELFF
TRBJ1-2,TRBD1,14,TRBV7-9,CASSSDREGYGYTF
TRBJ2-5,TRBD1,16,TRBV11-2,CASSWRGTGGKETQYF
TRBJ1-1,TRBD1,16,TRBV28,CASSSDRGRLGTEAFF
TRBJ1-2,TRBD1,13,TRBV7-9,CASSSTGDYGYTF
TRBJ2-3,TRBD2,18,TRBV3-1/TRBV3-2,CASSQRVVVAGFTDTQYF
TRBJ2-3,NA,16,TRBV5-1,CASSLGPAFSTDTQYF
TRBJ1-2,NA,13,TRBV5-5,CASSFSADYGYTF
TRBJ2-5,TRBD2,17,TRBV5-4,CASSMGGSGRFQETQYF
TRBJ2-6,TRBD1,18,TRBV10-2,CASTNSGQGVSGANVLTF
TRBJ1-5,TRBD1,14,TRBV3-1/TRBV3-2,CASSRDRVSQPQHF
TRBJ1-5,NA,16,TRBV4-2,CASSQDAGASNQPQHF
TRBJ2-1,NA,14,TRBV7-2,CASSPADYYNEQFF
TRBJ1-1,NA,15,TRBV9,CASSAEGYEGTEAFF
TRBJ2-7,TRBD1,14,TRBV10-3,CAIGPGQVAYEQYF
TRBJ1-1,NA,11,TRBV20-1,CSASRDTEAFF
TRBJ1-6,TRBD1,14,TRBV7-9,CASSRDRLDSPLHF
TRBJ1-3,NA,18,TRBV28,CASSFKEGFFLTGNTIYF
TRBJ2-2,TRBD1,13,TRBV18,CASSQQGSGELFF
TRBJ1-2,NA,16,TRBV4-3,CASSQATGGPSYGYTF
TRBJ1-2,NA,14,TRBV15,CATSREGGNYGYTF
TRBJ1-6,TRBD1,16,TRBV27,CASRPGQDKYNSPLHF
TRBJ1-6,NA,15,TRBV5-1,CASSRLGDSDSPLHF
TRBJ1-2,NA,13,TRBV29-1,CSVDGGITDGYTF
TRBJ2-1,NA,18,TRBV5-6,CASSRSFSGESSYNEQFF
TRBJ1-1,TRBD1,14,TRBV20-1,CSASPGTGPREAFF
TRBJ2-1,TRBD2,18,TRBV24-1,CATSGIPGLAEDANEQFF
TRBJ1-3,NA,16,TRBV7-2,CASSLGGFNSGNTIYF
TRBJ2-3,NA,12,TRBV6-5,CASGSRTDTQYF
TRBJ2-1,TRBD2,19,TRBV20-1,CSASGDGLAGAGSYNEQFF
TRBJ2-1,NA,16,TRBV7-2,CASSLYWESSYNEQFF
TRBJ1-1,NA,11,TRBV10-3,CAISGGGEAFF
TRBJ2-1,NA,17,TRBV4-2,CASSQDRIAGLYNEQFF
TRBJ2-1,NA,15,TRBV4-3,CASSQERYWANEQFF
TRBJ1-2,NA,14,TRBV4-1,CASSPDSPNYGYTF
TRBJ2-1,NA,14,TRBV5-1,CASSSGQTYNEQFF
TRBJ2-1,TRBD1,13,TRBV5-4,CASSLTGGNEQFF
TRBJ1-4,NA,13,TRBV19,CASSMGASEKLFF
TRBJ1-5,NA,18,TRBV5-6,CASSLPPTGWNSNQPQHF
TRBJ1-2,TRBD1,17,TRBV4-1,CASSQPYRDRGNYGYTF
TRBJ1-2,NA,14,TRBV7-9,CASSYGLGGYGYTF
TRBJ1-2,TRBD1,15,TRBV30,CAWSVIKRTGYGYTF
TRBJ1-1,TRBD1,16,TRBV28,CASSFWETGVNTEAFF
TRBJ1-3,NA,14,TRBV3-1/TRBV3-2,CASSWGGSGNTIYF
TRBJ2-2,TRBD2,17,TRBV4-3,CASSQPLAGGNTGELFF
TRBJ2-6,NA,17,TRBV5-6,CASSSSDSRSGANVLTF
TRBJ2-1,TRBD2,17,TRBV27,CASSSPLRGGPDNEQFF
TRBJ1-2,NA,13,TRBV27,CASSLTGSGGYTF
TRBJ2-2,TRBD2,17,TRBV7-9,CASSLPRSGRAVRELFF
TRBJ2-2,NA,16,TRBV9,CASSVVSGASTGELFF
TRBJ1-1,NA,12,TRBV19,CASSNRDTEAFF
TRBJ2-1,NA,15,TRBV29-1,CSGLRGNVIYNEQFF
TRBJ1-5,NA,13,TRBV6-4,CASNGRWRQPQHF